This passage covers 30 T cell receptor beta chains from one sample sequenced in a study of CD8 T cells in ankylosing spondylitis. TCRdb fed the 5' RACE reads into MiXCR, producing one record per CDR3 protein. This sample has 500,000 to 650,000 distinct CDR3 sequences, with approximately 5.3% found just once. These TCRs' antigens remain unknown. Study findings and constraints: A motif in TCR beta, a set of eight highly homologous variants, appeared characteristic of ankylosing spondylitis blood.

Sample: blood, either unsorted or a sorted T cell fraction (not recorded which). The receptors come from a male donor with ankylosing spondylitis.

This clonotype was counted many times. The chain combines TRBV20-1 with TRBJ1-5, with D unresolved. V shed 0 bases and J shed 2 bases, with 11 bases lying between them. Germline CDR1 reads DFQATT; CDR2 reads SNEGSKA (reference sequence). CDR3 length equals 15 residues. The CDR3 reads CSARDRITGNQPQHF. CDR3 nucleotides: TGCAGTGCTAGAGATCGGATTACGGGCAATCAGCCCCAGCATTTT.

This clonotype was detected ten times or more. The chain employs TRBV6-1 and TRBJ2-7; the D gene is possibly TRBD1 (6 bases). Germline assignment: CDR1 MNHNS and CDR2 SASEGT. Trimming shortened V by 9 bases and J by 5 bases, and 20 bases separated the two germline ends. This CDR3 has 14 amino acids. CDR3 region: CASNGGDRSNEQYF. In DNA, the CDR3 is TGTGCCAGTAATGGAGGAGACAGGAGTAACGAGCAGTACTTC.

This clonotype was seen many times. The rearrangement links TRBV20-1 to TRBJ2-2, with D tentatively TRBD2 (5 bases). CDR3 length: 13 amino acids. Between the trimmed V and J ends, which lost 5 bases and 3 bases, there was a span of 10 bases. From germline, CDR1 is DFQATT and CDR2 SNEGSKA (reference sequence). The CDR3 nucleotides read TGCAGTGCTGCGGACTCCTACACCGGGGAGCTGTTTTTT. Its translation: CSAADSYTGELFF.

This chain connects TRBV7-2 to TRBJ2-1, with D possibly being TRBD2 (7 bases). CDR3 length: 16 residues. Germline assignment: CDR1 SGHTA and CDR2 FQGNSA. Trimming took off 3 bases at V and 4 bases at J, with 16 bases between the two ends. The CDR3 here is CASSFQWGRGYNEQFF. The CDR3 DNA reads TGTGCCAGCAGCTTCCAATGGGGGCGGGGGTACAATGAGCAGTTCTTC.

This clonotype was counted only a few times. V gene TRBV11-2 combines with J gene TRBJ2-7; D is perhaps TRBD2 (6 bases). CDR3 length equals 13 residues. In germline, CDR1 is SGHAT, CDR2 FQNNGV. V lost 4 bases to trimming and J lost 3 bases, with 10 bases between them. CDR3 amino acids: CASSYGTLYEQYF. In nucleotides, the CDR3 is TGTGCCAGCAGCTACGGGACTCTCTACGAGCAGTACTTC.

There are many counts of this clonotype. The chain couples TRBV11-2 to TRBJ2-1; the match to TRBD1 covers 9 bases. The germline V gene encodes CDR1 SGHAT and CDR2 FQNNGV. V gave up 4 bases and J gave up 6 bases; unmatched junction bases: 16. This CDR3 region has 18 residues. Here the CDR3 reads CASSSRISGTGNTNEQFF. CDR3 bases: TGTGCCAGCAGCTCTCGAATTTCCGGGACAGGGAACACCAATGAGCAGTTCTTC.

This clonotype was counted many times. The V and J genes are TRBV25-1 and TRBJ2-5; the match to TRBD2 covers 8 bases. The CDR3 runs 15 residues. The trim removed 4 bases at V and 5 bases at J, leaving 9 bases unmatched. The germline gives CDR1 MGHDK, CDR2 SYGVNS. This CDR3 reads CASSVGRASLETQYF. In nucleotides, the CDR3 is TGTGCCAGCAGTGTCGGGAGGGCCAGTTTGGAGACCCAGTACTTC.

This clonotype has just a few counts. The junction departs from the called germline gene at one end, perhaps through a read error. V gene TRBV29-1 combines with J gene TRBJ2-5; D is unclear. In germline, CDR1 is SQVTM, CDR2 ANQGSEA. The CDR3 runs 14 residues. The CDR3, as DNA: TGCAGCGTCGAAGGGCGACCCCTGGGAGAGACCCAGTACTTC. The encoded protein is CSVEGRPLGETQYF.

This clonotype was seen at least ten times. V usage is TRBV18 and J usage is TRBJ2-3, with D uncertain. Germline-derived CDR1 and CDR2 are KGHSH and LQKENI. This CDR3 has 15 residues. V was shortened by 2 bases and J by 1 base, with 10 bases between the two germline ends. This chain's CDR3 is CASSPNRVRTDTQYF. In DNA, the CDR3 is TGTGCCAGCTCACCAAACCGGGTCCGCACAGATACGCAGTATTTT.

As concerns this clonotype: A much larger clone differs from this one at a single base, so this may be a read error. The V call is TRBV6-2 or TRBV6-3, the J call TRBJ2-7; D call uncertain. Trimming pared 11 bases from V and 2 bases from J, leaving 16 bases between. This CDR3 has 13 residues. Germline V gene sequence: CDR1 MNHEY, CDR2 SVGEGT. The CDR3 DNA reads TGTGCCGTGGTGACATCGGGTACCTACGAGCAGTACTTC. Protein: CAVVTSGTYEQYF.

This chain uses TRBV5-1 with TRBJ2-7; 8 bases map to TRBD1. From germline, CDR1 is SGHRS and CDR2 YFSETQ. The CDR3 is 15 amino acids. The J segment lost 1 base and the V segment lost 4 bases, leaving 7 bases of the junction unmatched. CDR3: CASSLDRELSYEQYF. In DNA, the CDR3 is TGCGCCAGCAGCCTGGACAGGGAGTTATCCTACGAGCAGTACTTC. The full variable domain, rest sourced from reference TRBV5-1 and TRBJ2-7, is KAGVTQTPRYLIKTRGQQVTLSCSPISGHRSVSWYQQTPGQGLQFLFEYFSETQRNKGNFPGRFSGRQFSNSRSEMNVSTLELGDSALYLCASSLDRELSYEQYFGPGTRLTVT.

This clonotype was seen repeatedly, ten times or more. The chain is built from TRBV6-5 and TRBJ2-1, with D tentatively TRBD1 (5 bases). Per the germline V gene, CDR1 is MNHEY and CDR2 is SVGAGI. V lost 5 bases to trimming and J lost 10 bases, with 12 bases between them. The CDR3 sequence is 12 residues long. The CDR3 nucleotides read TGTGCCAGCAGTCCAGGGCTTGGGGAGCAGTTCTTC. Protein: CASSPGLGEQFF.

This clonotype was recorded at least ten times. The rearrangement joins TRBV25-1 to TRBJ1-1; D is unclear. V lost 1 base to trimming and J lost 3 bases, with 6 bases between them. CDR1 and CDR2 from the germline V gene are MGHDK and SYGVNS. The CDR3 has 13 residues. The CDR3 nucleotides read TGTGCCAGCAGTGAATTTCCTGACACTGAAGCTTTCTTT. Its translation: CASSEFPDTEAFF.

In the case of this clonotype: One base away lies a much larger clone, so this may be a sequencing read error. This rearrangement joins TRBV10-2 to TRBJ1-4; D perhaps matches TRBD1 (6 bases). CDR3 length: 13 residues. The germline gives CDR1 WSHSY, CDR2 SAAADI. The chain's CDR3 is CASRAGADEKLIF. DNA of the CDR3: TGCGCCAGCAGGGCGGGGGCGGATGAAAAACTGATTTTT.

This clonotype was detected ten times or more. The chain combines TRBV28 with TRBJ2-7; TRBD1 matches at 7 bases. J was trimmed by 4 bases and V by 4 bases; bases with no gene match: 7. The CDR3 sequence is 14 residues long. The germline CDR1 and CDR2 sequences are MDHEN and SYDVKM. The CDR3 here is CASSSGTAPYEQYF. The CDR3 DNA sequence: TGTGCCAGCAGTTCCGGGACAGCCCCATACGAGCAGTACTTC.

This clonotype was found many times. V usage is TRBV15 and J usage is TRBJ2-5, with D perhaps TRBD1 (5 bases). Germline CDR1 and CDR2: LNHNV and YYDKDF (reference sequence). CDR3 length: 15 residues. The V gene lost 1 base and the J gene lost 1 base, with 10 bases spanning the gap. CDR3 sequence: CATSRVGQTQETQYF. For the CDR3, the DNA is TGTGCCACCAGCAGAGTGGGGCAGACCCAAGAGACCCAGTACTTC.

Of note for this clonotype: This clone may be a read error of a much larger clone one base away. The CDR3 sequence: CSASEDLDAKLFF. For the CDR3, the DNA is TGCAGTGCTAGTGAGGACTTAGATGCAAAACTGTTTTTT. The chain couples TRBV20-1 to TRBJ1-4; D remains unclear. Germline lookup yields CDR1 DFQATT and CDR2 SNEGSKA (reference sequence). The CDR3 has 13 residues. Between the trimmed V and J ends, which lost 3 bases and 10 bases, there was a span of 15 bases.

The table lists this clonotype with many counts. This rearrangement joins TRBV5-4 to TRBJ1-6; D is possibly TRBD1 (5 bases). Germline V gives CDR1 SGHNT, CDR2 YYREEE (reference sequence). V was clipped by 0 bases and J by 9 bases, with 25 bases between them. The CDR3 runs 19 residues. The CDR3 loop reads CASSLASTGTGGGVSPLHF. In DNA form, the CDR3 reads TGTGCCAGCAGCTTGGCCTCCACCGGGACGGGTGGTGGAGTTTCACCCCTCCACTTT.

This clonotype came up many times. The J gene is TRBJ1-1, the V gene TRBV6-5; no definite D call. The CDR3 totals 17 residues. V was cut by 0 bases and J by 0 bases, with 14 bases left in between. The germline gives CDR1 MNHEY, CDR2 SVGAGI. CDR3 coding DNA: TGTGCCAGCAGTTACTCGAGGTCCACCTCCCTGAACACTGAAGCTTTCTTT. This encodes CASSYSRSTSLNTEAFF.

This clonotype was counted ten times or more. The CDR3 loop is CASSYVGVGGEAFF. The CDR3 nucleotides are TGTGCCAGCAGTTACGTTGGGGTCGGAGGGGAAGCTTTCTTT. The chain has TRBV6-2 or TRBV6-3 and TRBJ1-1; D is uncertain. CDR3 length: 14 residues. Germline assignment: CDR1 MNHEY and CDR2 SVGEGT. V was shortened by 2 bases and J by 8 bases, with 15 bases between the two germline ends.

A few counts support this clonotype. The chain recombines TRBV2 with TRBJ2-2; D call uncertain. Germline V CDR1 and CDR2: SNHLY, FYNNEI. This CDR3 spans 14 amino acids. Trimming left V 6 bases short and J 4 bases short, with 12 bases between. Here the CDR3 DNA reads TGTGCCAGCAGAGGACGTTTACTCACCGGGGAGCTGTTTTTT. It yields the protein CASRGRLLTGELFF.

This clonotype was detected ten times or more. V usage is TRBV20-1 and J usage is TRBJ1-5; the match to TRBD1 covers 8 bases. Germline CDR1 DFQATT, CDR2 SNEGSKA (reference sequence). The CDR3 totals 14 residues. J was trimmed by 3 bases and V by 2 bases; bases with no gene match: 3. Written as DNA, the CDR3 is TGCAGTGCTAGAAGGACAGGGCCCAATCAGCCCCAGCATTTT. It yields the protein CSARRTGPNQPQHF.

This clonotype has at least ten counts. The chain employs TRBV4-3 and TRBJ2-3; no firm D call. This CDR3 spans 13 amino acids. Germline lookup yields CDR1 LGHNA and CDR2 YSLEER. V shed 1 base and J shed 3 bases, with 5 bases lying between them. The DNA for the CDR3 is TGCGCCAGCAGCCAAGGGAATACAGATACGCAGTATTTT. Its protein is CASSQGNTDTQYF.

In its sample, this clonotype was seen many times. The CDR3 reads CAISRYNEQFF. The CDR3 DNA reads TGTGCCATCTCTCGATACAATGAGCAGTTCTTC. The chain is built from TRBV7-2 and TRBJ2-1; D uncertain. Trimming took 10 bases from V and 4 from J, leaving 8 bases between them. This CDR3 is 11 amino acids long. Germline V lookup: CDR1 SGHTA, CDR2 FQGNSA.

In its sample, this clonotype was seen many times. The genes are TRBV27 and TRBJ2-3; 7 bases fit TRBD1. CDR3 length equals 16 residues. Per the germline V gene, CDR1 is MNHEY and CDR2 is SMNVEV (reference sequence). V was clipped by 4 bases and J by 2 bases; unmatched bases: 9. The CDR3 DNA is TGTGCCAGCAGTTCCCCGACAGGGTGGAACACAGATACGCAGTATTTT. Translated, it gives CASSSPTGWNTDTQYF.

In this sample, this clonotype turned up many times. The chain carries TRBV13 and TRBJ2-2; 7 bases match TRBD1. The CDR3 covers 15 residues. V gave up 5 bases and J gave up 4 bases; unmatched junction bases: 7. Germline assignment: CDR1 PRHDT and CDR2 FYEKMQ (reference sequence). CDR3 amino acids: CASSADRVPTGELFF. The CDR3 DNA reads as TGTGCCAGCAGCGCCGACAGGGTACCCACCGGGGAGCTGTTTTTT.

This clonotype has only a few counts. A junction end diverges from the germline sequence, so it may reflect a read error. This chain uses TRBV7-7 with TRBJ2-5; the D is unclear. This CDR3 region has 14 residues. Germline CDR1 is SSHAT and CDR2 is FNYEAQ (reference sequence). In DNA, the CDR3 is TGTGCTAGCAGCTTAACGGGCGGCCAGCAGACCCAGTACTTC. Amino acid sequence: CASSLTGGQQTQYF.

This clonotype was recorded many times. This chain links TRBV10-3 with TRBJ2-1; 7 bases match TRBD2. With 5 bases clipped from V and 4 bases from J, the junction kept 5 bases outside the gene matches. The CDR3 consists of 14 residues. Germline V gene lookup returns CDR1 ENHRY and CDR2 SYGVKD. CDR3 bases: TGTGCCATCAGTTCAGGACTAGTTTACAATGAGCAGTTCTTC. It is translated as CAISSGLVYNEQFF.

This clonotype was seen at least ten times. V and J are TRBV5-1 and TRBJ2-7, with D hard to call. CDR3 size: 12 residues. The germline V and J ends were trimmed by 1 base and 2 bases, with 4 bases remaining between them. Germline assignment: CDR1 SGHRS and CDR2 YFSETQ. The CDR3 DNA follows: TGCGCCAGCAGCTTGACCGCCTACGAGCAGTACTTC. Translating gives CASSLTAYEQYF.

J is TRBJ1-1 and V is TRBV5-5; the D gene is possibly TRBD1 (5 bases). The CDR3 contains 12 residues. The V gene's germline CDR1 is SGHKS and CDR2 YYEKEE (reference sequence). The V end was cut by 5 bases, the J end by 7 bases, with 12 bases between. DNA of the CDR3: TGTGCCAGCAGAGACAGTGTCGTTGAAGCTTTCTTT. Translated, it gives CASRDSVVEAFF.